Listed below are T cell receptor beta chains from one sample, sequenced in a study of blood T cell repertoires in COVID-19. Data came from immunoSEQ multiplex PCR; TCRdb stores just in-frame clones and leaves some out. The sample carries roughly 240,000 clones, about four fifths recorded once. The sample was PBMCs or T cells enriched from blood (not recorded which). Source of these receptors: a woman between 40 and 55 years old who had been exposed to COVID-19. Each CDR3 is given with its conserved first and last residue. The D gene is left open where the match is weak. The size field is filled for only some rows; it gives once, few, many or a size class.

J | size | D | V | DNA | CDR3
TRBJ2-7 | NA | NA | TRBV7-6 | TGTGCCAGCAGCACTTACGATAGGGGCGAGCAGTACTTC | CASSTYDRGEQYF
TRBJ1-2 | once | TRBD1 | TRBV12-5 | TGTGCTAGTGGTTTGGGGAACAGGGGTTATGGCTACACCTTC | CASGLGNRGYGYTF
TRBJ2-5 | NA | TRBD2 | TRBV3-1/TRBV3-2 | TGTGCCAGCAGCCAAGAGCGGGGGGTACGTTGGCAGACCCAGTACTTC | CASSQERGVRWQTQYF
TRBJ2-7 | few | TRBD2 | TRBV7-8 | TGTGCCAGCACCAGGACTAGCGGGGGGACCTACGAGCAGTACTTC | CASTRTSGGTYEQYF
TRBJ1-2 | NA | NA | TRBV19 | TGTGCCAGTATTCCCACGGAGGGTGCGGGAGATTATGGCTACACCTTC | CASIPTEGAGDYGYTF
TRBJ2-2 | NA | NA | TRBV6-5 | TGTGCCAGCAGTTACCAACTCGCGAACACCGGGGAGCTGTTTTTT | CASSYQLANTGELFF
TRBJ2-2 | NA | NA | TRBV15 | TGTGCCACCAGCAGAGATAGAATTAACACCGGGGAGCTGTTTTTT | CATSRDRINTGELFF
TRBJ2-3 | NA | TRBD2 | TRBV6-2/TRBV6-3 | TGTGCCAGCAGTTATTCCCTAGCGGGGGCAGATACGCAGTATTTT | CASSYSLAGADTQYF
TRBJ2-1 | NA | TRBD2 | TRBV23-1 | TGCGCCAGCAGTCAACCCCTAAAGACTAGCGGGGAAACCAATGAGCAGTTCTTC | CASSQPLKTSGETNEQFF
TRBJ1-2 | NA | NA | TRBV7-9 | TGTGCCAGCAGCTTAGTGGGCCCGGGATCCCTTGATGGCTACACCTTC | CASSLVGPGSLDGYTF
TRBJ1-1 | NA | NA | TRBV7-2 | TGTGCCAGCAGCGCCTACGACACTGAAGCTTTCTTT | CASSAYDTEAFF
TRBJ1-1 | once | NA | TRBV5-1 | TGCGCCAGCAGCTTGTTTGAGGGAGCGACTGAAGCTTTCTTT | CASSLFEGATEAFF
TRBJ2-5 | NA | NA | TRBV7-9 | TGTGCCAGCAGCTCTCTAGGCGGGGGCCCATGGACCCAGTACTTC | CASSSLGGGPWTQYF
TRBJ2-5 | once | TRBD1 | TRBV5-6 | TGTGCCAGCAGCTTAACCACAGGGGGCACAGAGACCCAGTACTTC | CASSLTTGGTETQYF
TRBJ2-3 | NA | NA | TRBV3-1/TRBV3-2 | TGTGCCAGCAGCCCAGGGGGGACAGTAATCACAGATACGCAGTATTTT | CASSPGGTVITDTQYF
TRBJ1-1 | NA | TRBD1 | TRBV7-3 | TGTGCCAGCAGCCCGGGACAGGGGAACACTGAAGCTTTCTTT | CASSPGQGNTEAFF
TRBJ1-2 | NA | TRBD1 | TRBV4-3 | TGCGCCAGCAGCCACGCTGAGGGGGCTGGTGGCTACACCTTC | CASSHAEGAGGYTF
TRBJ2-3 | NA | TRBD2 | TRBV9 | TGTGCCAGCAGCGTAGGTTACGGGGGGACCACAGATACGCAGTATTTT | CASSVGYGGTTDTQYF
TRBJ2-1 | few | TRBD1 | TRBV11-3 | TGTGCCAGCAGCAGGGACAGGGGCCCAAATAACAATGAGCAGTTCTTC | CASSRDRGPNNNEQFF
TRBJ2-7 | NA | TRBD1 | TRBV7-6 | TGTGCCAGCAGCTTAGCCCCCCCCCGGGACAGGACCCCTTGGTACGAGCAGTACTTC | CASSLAPPRDRTPWYEQYF